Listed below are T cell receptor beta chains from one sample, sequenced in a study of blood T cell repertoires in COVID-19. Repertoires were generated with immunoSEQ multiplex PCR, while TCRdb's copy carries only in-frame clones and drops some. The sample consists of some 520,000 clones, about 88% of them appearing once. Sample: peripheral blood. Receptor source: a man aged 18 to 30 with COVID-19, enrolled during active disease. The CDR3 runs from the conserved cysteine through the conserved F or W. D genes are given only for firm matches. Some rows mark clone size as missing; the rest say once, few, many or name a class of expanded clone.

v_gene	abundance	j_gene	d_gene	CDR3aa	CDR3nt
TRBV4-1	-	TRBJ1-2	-	CASSQEQGKGGYTF	TGCGCCAGCAGCCAAGAACAGGGCAAAGGAGGCTACACCTTC
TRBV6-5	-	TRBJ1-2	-	CASSYSPGRYYGYTF	TGTGCCAGCAGTTACTCGCCAGGGCGATACTATGGCTACACCTTC
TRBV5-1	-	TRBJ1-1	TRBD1	CASSLATGDGEAFF	TGCGCCAGCAGCTTGGCGACAGGGGACGGTGAAGCTTTCTTT
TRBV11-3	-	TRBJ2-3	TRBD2	CASSEGGLREDTDTQYF	TGTGCCAGCAGCGAGGGAGGGTTGCGCGAGGACACAGATACGCAGTATTTT
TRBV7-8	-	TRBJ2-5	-	CASSSLRGGPGETQYF	TGTGCCAGCAGCTCTCTCAGGGGAGGGCCGGGAGAGACCCAGTACTTC
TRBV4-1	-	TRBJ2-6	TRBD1	CASSIQRQGSGANVLTF	TGCGCCAGCAGCATACAGAGACAGGGGTCCGGGGCCAACGTCCTGACTTTC
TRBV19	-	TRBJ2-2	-	CASSLTSSTGELFF	TGTGCCAGTAGCCTGACTAGTTCCACCGGGGAGCTGTTTTTT
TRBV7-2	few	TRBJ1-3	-	CASSLVAGSGNTIYF	TGTGCCAGCAGCTTAGTAGCGGGGTCTGGAAACACCATATATTTT
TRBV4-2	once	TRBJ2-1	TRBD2	CASSQTSGGLNEQFF	TGTGCCAGCAGCCAGACTAGCGGGGGTCTCAATGAGCAGTTCTTC
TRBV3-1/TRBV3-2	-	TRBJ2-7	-	CASSDASGTYEQYF	TGTGCCAGCAGTGACGCGAGCGGGACATACGAGCAGTACTTC
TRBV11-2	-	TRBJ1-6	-	CASSPLGRGNSPLHF	TGTGCCAGCAGCCCCTTAGGCAGGGGTAACTCACCCCTCCACTTT
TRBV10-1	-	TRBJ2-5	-	CASSQGRGQETQYF	TGCGCCAGCAGTCAGGGAAGGGGCCAAGAGACCCAGTACTTC
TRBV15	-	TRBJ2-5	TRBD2	CATSNSGEETQYF	TGTGCCACCAGCAATAGCGGGGAGGAGACCCAGTACTTC
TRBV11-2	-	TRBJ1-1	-	CASSLVARLMNTEAFF	TGTGCCAGCAGCTTAGTGGCCAGGCTTATGAACACTGAAGCTTTCTTT
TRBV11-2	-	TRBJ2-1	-	CASSWTPGVNEQFF	TGTGCCAGCAGCTGGACCCCAGGGGTCAATGAGCAGTTCTTC
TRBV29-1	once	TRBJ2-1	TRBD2	CSGVGLVPPEQFF	TGCAGCGGGGTGGGACTAGTCCCCCCTGAGCAGTTCTTC
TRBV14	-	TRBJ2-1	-	CASSRPRALQFF	TGTGCCAGCAGCCGGCCCAGGGCTTTACAGTTCTTC
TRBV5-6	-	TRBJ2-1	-	CASSTAGGPKYNEQFF	TGTGCCAGCAGCACCGCCGGGGGGCCTAAGTACAATGAGCAGTTCTTC
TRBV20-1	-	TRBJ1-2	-	CSANQGRGYTF	TGCAGTGCTAATCAGGGGAGAGGCTACACCTTC
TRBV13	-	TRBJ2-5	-	CASSLPGQETQYF	TGTGCCAGCAGCTTGCCAGGACAAGAGACCCAGTACTTC
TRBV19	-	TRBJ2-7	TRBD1	CASSSLGQGRTEQYF	TGTGCCAGTAGTTCCCTAGGACAGGGAAGGACCGAGCAGTACTTC
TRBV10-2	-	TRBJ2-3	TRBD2	CASSGGTSGGGTDTQYF	TGCGCCAGCAGTGGTGGGACTAGCGGGGGGGGCACAGATACGCAGTATTTT
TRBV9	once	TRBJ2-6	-	CASSAGAGANVLTF	TGTGCCAGCAGCGCGGGGGCTGGGGCCAACGTCCTGACTTTC
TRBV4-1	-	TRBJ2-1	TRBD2	CASSSSGGAYNEQFF	TGCGCCAGCAGTTCGAGCGGGGGGGCCTACAATGAGCAGTTCTTC
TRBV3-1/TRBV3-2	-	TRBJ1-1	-	CASSLGQLSIEAFF	TGTGCCAGCAGCCTAGGACAGCTTTCAATCGAAGCTTTCTTT
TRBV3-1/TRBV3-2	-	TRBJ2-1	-	CASSQVFGPREQFF	TGTGCCAGCAGCCAAGTATTTGGCCCCCGTGAGCAGTTCTTC
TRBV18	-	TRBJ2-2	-	CASSPPAGILFTGELFF	TGTGCCAGCTCACCACCGGCAGGGATTTTATTCACCGGGGAGCTGTTTTTT
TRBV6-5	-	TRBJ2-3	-	CATQAPSRGTDTQYF	TGTGCCACCCAGGCTCCTAGCCGCGGCACAGATACGCAGTATTTT